A single count supports the clone carrying this T cell receptor (beta chain). Its cognate antigen is unknown. CDR1 is SNHLY and CDR2 is FYNNEI in the germline V gene. CDR3 length equals 14 residues. The germline V and J ends were trimmed by 3 bases and 4 bases, with 10 bases remaining between them. The sample comes from a study of OX40 agonist ivuxolimab in advanced cancers. Study context: Each dose-escalation patient presented with hepatocellular carcinoma, melanoma, renal cell or head and neck cancer.

Profiling relied on immunoSEQ multiplex PCR, and the TCRdb table lists in-frame clones only, not all of them. Here the sample spans some 95,000 clones, approximately 88% being singletons. If patients had autoimmune disease history or systemic immunosuppression, they were excluded. Collection of blood occurred at baseline, at cycle 4 day 1, and at cycle 7 day 1. Notes on the study in general: Both CD4+ and CD8+ T cell populations in blood had undergone clonal expansion by week 6 at 0.1 to 3.0 mg/kg.

The material sequenced was CD4+ or CD8+ T cells sorted from blood, taken in a trial of the OX40 agonist ivuxolimab. This clonotype originated in an adult with an advanced solid tumor such as melanoma, head and neck, liver or kidney cancer. V is TRBV2 and J is TRBJ1-3; D not certain. The CDR3 region has the DNA TGTGCCAGCAGTGAGTTAGGAGTAGGAAACACCATATATTTT. This gives the protein CASSELGVGNTIYF.